This is a list of T cell receptor beta chains from one sample in a study of T-cell reconstitution after alpha-beta-depleted transplantation in children. MiXCR was run by TCRdb on the PCR reads, yielding one entry per CDR3 protein. There are about 480,000 distinct CDR3 sequences in the sample; approximately 12% occur only once, and around 6% lies in the top ten. The starting material was PBMCs from the stem cell graft donor, obtained from the stem cell graft. These receptors all come from a human donor who donated a stem cell graft to a child with combined immunodeficiency. CDR3s include the opening cysteine and the closing phenylalanine or tryptophan. The D gene is left open where the match is weak. Size is stated for part of the rows, as once, few or many counts, or as a class when the clone is expanded.

J gene: TRBJ2-5; V gene: TRBV24-1; clone size: few; D gene: TRBD1; CDR3 protein: CATSDTRGQGLQETQYF; CDR3 DNA: TGTGCCACCAGTGATACCCGGGGACAGGGGCTCCAAGAGACCCAGTACTTC
J gene: TRBJ2-2; V gene: TRBV7-9; clone size: many; D gene: NA; CDR3 protein: CASSLAATGELFF; CDR3 DNA: TGTGCCAGCAGCTTAGCTGCCACCGGGGAGCTGTTTTTT
J gene: TRBJ2-1; V gene: TRBV29-1; clone size: many; D gene: NA; CDR3 protein: CSVERANNEQFF; CDR3 DNA: TGCAGCGTTGAGAGAGCCAACAATGAGCAGTTCTTC
J gene: TRBJ1-1; V gene: TRBV5-1; clone size: few; D gene: NA; CDR3 protein: CASSFGGTTEAFF; CDR3 DNA: TGCGCCAGCAGCTTTGGCGGGACCACTGAAGCTTTCTTT
J gene: TRBJ2-3; V gene: TRBV2; clone size: NA; D gene: NA; CDR3 protein: CASISRGTDTQYF; CDR3 DNA: TGTGCCAGCATATCCAGAGGCACAGATACGCAGTATTTT
J gene: TRBJ2-1; V gene: TRBV27; clone size: many; D gene: NA; CDR3 protein: CASSFSQGAAYNEQFF; CDR3 DNA: TGTGCCAGCAGTTTTTCACAGGGAGCGGCCTACAATGAGCAGTTCTTC
J gene: TRBJ2-3; V gene: TRBV28; clone size: few; D gene: TRBD2; CDR3 protein: CASSYSGGAETQYF; CDR3 DNA: TGTGCCAGCAGTTATAGCGGGGGGGCCGAAACGCAGTATTTT
J gene: TRBJ2-2; V gene: TRBV2; clone size: few; D gene: TRBD2; CDR3 protein: CASSDLGGSSWTGELFF; CDR3 DNA: TGTGCCAGCAGTGATTTGGGCGGGAGCAGTTGGACCGGGGAGCTGTTTTTT
J gene: TRBJ2-5; V gene: TRBV4-3; clone size: NA; D gene: TRBD1; CDR3 protein: CASSHEQGGGEAQYF; CDR3 DNA: TGCGCCAGCAGCCATGAACAGGGGGGAGGTGAGGCCCAGTACTTC
J gene: TRBJ1-4; V gene: TRBV18; clone size: once; D gene: NA; CDR3 protein: CASSRQEPATNEKLFF; CDR3 DNA: TGTGCCAGCTCACGGCAGGAACCAGCAACTAATGAAAAACTGTTTTTT